The source of this T cell receptor (beta chain) is a study of blood T cell repertoires in COVID-19. The germline V gene has CDR1 LGHNA and CDR2 YNFKEQ. This CDR3 has 16 residues. Trimming pared 1 base from V and 8 bases from J, leaving 17 bases between. Libraries were prepared by immunoSEQ multiplex PCR; TCRdb keeps only in-frame clonotypes and omits some of them. The sample lists under 45,000 clones, about 90% occurring once. The genes are TRBV4-2 and TRBJ1-4; D is possibly TRBD1 (5 bases). The TCR was taken from a human donor in a cohort sampled during active COVID-19. The sample comprised peripheral blood. This chain's CDR3 is CASSQGLQGLGEKLFF. The DNA for the CDR3 is TGTGCCAGCAGCCAAGGCCTTCAGGGTTTAGGGGAAAAACTGTTTTTT.